The clone carrying this T cell receptor beta chain was recorded many times. Antigen: not known. These data belong to a study of identical twins. Points from the study as a whole: Abundant beta clonotypes from cord blood bore fewer insertions; memory repertoires lacked this pattern. Its conclusions, products of cross-sectional statistical analysis, did not come from following the same donors. Within twin pairs, the out-of-frame alpha sequences they shared showed excess low generation probability.

TCRdb reprocessed the 5' RACE reads via MiXCR and lists one record per CDR3 protein. The sample lists 420,000 or so distinct CDR3 sequences, approximately 17% seen once, with around 12% in the top ten. From germline, CDR1 is DFQATT and CDR2 SNEGSKA (reference sequence). The CDR3 runs 13 residues. The germline V and J ends were trimmed by 4 bases and 4 bases, with 14 bases remaining between them. The sequencing input was naive T cells sorted from blood. The sequence was obtained from a man in his fifties in good health. The chain carries TRBV20-1 and TRBJ2-7; the D is unclear. Here the CDR3 DNA reads TGCAGTGCTAAGGGCCAGGACCTTTACGAGCAGTACTTC. It translates to CSAKGQDLYEQYF.